One and the same sample provided the 20 T cell receptor beta chains below, sequenced in a study of cytomegalovirus exposure and HLA in healthy donors. Researchers ran the PCR with 60 Vbeta and 13 Jbeta primers. Clones were sequenced by immunoSEQ multiplex PCR, and TCRdb holds only the in-frame ones, with some missing. The profile shows around 130,000 clones, 77% of them singletons. The sequenced material came from PBMCs. The source of these receptors is a man in his late teens or twenties in good health and CMV-seropositive.

The rearrangement uses TRBV5-1 and TRBJ2-1; D unclear. From germline, CDR1 is SGHRS and CDR2 YFSETQ. There are 12 residues in the CDR3. Between the trimmed V and J ends, which lost 9 bases and 3 bases, there was a span of 10 bases. The CDR3 region has the DNA TGCGCCACCACTGAGGACTACAATGAGCAGTTCTTC. Encoded protein: CATTEDYNEQFF.

The chain employs TRBV11-2 and TRBJ2-5; D remains unclear. The J call may be faulty, since TRBJ2-7 better matches the DNA end. The CDR3 covers 14 residues. The germline CDR1 and CDR2 sequences are SGHAT and FQNNGV. The CDR3, as DNA: TGTGCCAGCAGCCTTAGGCGTAGCTCCTACGAGCAGTACTTC. Its protein is CASSLRRSSYEQYF.

The chain couples TRBV7-9 to TRBJ2-7; D gene ambiguous. CDR1 is SEHNR and CDR2 is FQNEAQ in the germline V gene (reference sequence). CDR3 size: 12 residues. V lost 2 bases to trimming and J lost 7 bases, with 9 bases between them. CDR3 residues: CASSLSPPEQYF. In nucleotides, the CDR3 is TGTGCCAGCAGCTTATCCCCCCCGGAGCAGTACTTC.

The V call is TRBV19, the J call TRBJ2-7; 13 bases line up with TRBD2. V shed 5 bases, J shed 2 bases, and the junction held 3 bases outside the gene matches. Per the germline V gene, CDR1 is LNHDA and CDR2 is SQIVND (reference sequence). This CDR3 comprises 15 residues. In nucleotides, the CDR3 is TGTGCCAGTAGTTCGACTAGCGGGGGGCCCTACGAGCAGTACTTC. This gives the protein CASSSTSGGPYEQYF. Filled out from reference TRBV19 and TRBJ2-7, the complete variable domain reads DGGITQSPKYLFRKEGQNVTLSCEQNLNHDAMYWYRQDPGQGLRLIYYSQIVNDFQKGDIAEGYSVSREKKESFPLTVTSAQKNPTAFYLCASSSTSGGPYEQYFGPGTRLTVT.

The rearrangement links TRBV18 to TRBJ1-1; D is unclear. This CDR3 region has 13 residues. Germline V gene data show CDR1 as KGHSH and CDR2 as LQKENI. Trimming left V 3 bases short and J 7 bases short, with 12 bases between. CDR3 protein: CASSPGIENEAFF. The DNA for the CDR3 is TGTGCCAGCTCACCCGGGATCGAAAATGAAGCTTTCTTT.

The chain couples TRBV5-1 to TRBJ2-1; 11 bases agree with TRBD2. Per germline, CDR1 SGHRS and CDR2 YFSETQ. Trimming at V came to 5 bases and at J to 3 bases, leaving 7 bases not matched to a gene. There are 16 residues in the CDR3. The CDR3 loop is CASRPGTSGNYNEQFF. The CDR3 DNA reads TGCGCCAGCAGACCCGGGACTAGCGGCAACTACAATGAGCAGTTCTTC.

The chain links TRBV5-4 to TRBJ2-3; possible D gene TRBD1, 6 bases. From germline, CDR1 is SGHNT and CDR2 YYREEE (reference sequence). This CDR3 comprises 15 residues. Trimming cost V 4 bases and J 4 bases, with 16 bases left between them. Written as DNA, the CDR3 is TGTGCCAGCAGCCCTATCACGGACAGCGCAGATACGCAGTATTTT. Protein product: CASSPITDSADTQYF.

V is TRBV14 and J is TRBJ1-2; D not resolved. The CDR3 is made up of 15 amino acids. Trimming cost V 3 bases and J 6 bases, with 17 bases left between them. Germline-derived CDR1 and CDR2 are SGHDN and FVKESK. The CDR3 reads CASSQLVPGRDGYTF. The CDR3 DNA reads TGTGCCAGCAGCCAGCTAGTCCCGGGAAGGGATGGCTACACCTTC.

Written as DNA, the CDR3 is TGTGCCAGCAGCTTGGAACCTACAGGGGCAGGGGGCTATGGCTACACCTTC. It translates to CASSLEPTGAGGYGYTF. The chain joins TRBV7-6 to TRBJ1-2; 7 bases agree with TRBD1. This CDR3 has 17 residues. From germline, CDR1 is SGHVS and CDR2 FNYEAQ. Trimming took 3 bases from V and 4 from J; bases not matched to a gene: 14.

This sequence joins TRBV7-8 and TRBJ1-1, with 8 bases lining up with TRBD1. Trimming cost V 5 bases and J 1 base; bases outside gene matches: 9. Germline lookup yields CDR1 SGHVS and CDR2 FQNEAQ. The CDR3 totals 16 residues. The CDR3 region has the DNA TGTGCCAGCAGCACCGGAAGACAGGGGCCGAACACTGAAGCTTTCTTT. Translated, it gives CASSTGRQGPNTEAFF.

V gene TRBV7-2 combines with J gene TRBJ2-3; 11 positions agree with TRBD2. CDR3 length: 16 residues. The germline V gene has CDR1 SGHTA and CDR2 FQGNSA. With V trimmed by 1 base and J by 1 base, 1 base remained unmatched. In nucleotides, the CDR3 is TGTGCCAGCAGCTTAGAACTAGCGGGGGGCACAGATACGCAGTATTTT. It encodes CASSLELAGGTDTQYF.

This rearrangement joins TRBV27 to TRBJ2-7, with 7 bases that match TRBD1. J lost 6 bases, V lost 5 bases, and 7 bases had no gene match. The germline V gene has CDR1 MNHEY and CDR2 SMNVEV (reference sequence). CDR3 length: 13 amino acids. The CDR3 region is CASSQQGLGEQYF. CDR3 sequence (DNA): TGTGCCAGCAGTCAACAGGGGTTGGGCGAGCAGTACTTC.

This chain joins TRBV6-6 and TRBJ1-3; 8 bases fit TRBD1. This CDR3 contains 16 residues. V shed 5 bases, J shed 6 bases, and the junction held 12 bases outside the gene matches. Germline lookup yields CDR1 MNHNY and CDR2 SVGAGI (reference sequence). The CDR3 spells CASSVQSGQGLNTIYF. In nucleotides, the CDR3 is TGTGCCAGCAGTGTCCAGTCCGGACAGGGATTAAACACCATATATTTT.

V is TRBV15 and J is TRBJ1-1; D unclear. Trimming stripped 0 bases from V and 4 bases from J, with 12 bases between. Germline CDR1 is LNHNV and CDR2 is YYDKDF (reference sequence). This CDR3 has 15 amino acids. CDR3 sequence (DNA): TGTGCCACCAGCAGAGATCGAGGAGGTTTCACTGAAGCTTTCTTT. Amino acid sequence: CATSRDRGGFTEAFF. Variable domain in full (rest from reference TRBV15 and TRBJ1-1): DAMVIQNPRYQVTQFGKPVTLSCSQTLNHNVMYWYQQKSSQAPKLLFHYYDKDFNNEADTPDNFQSRRPNTSFCFLDIRSPGLGDTAMYLCATSRDRGGFTEAFFGQGTRLTVV.

The rearrangement uses TRBV27 and TRBJ1-1, with D hard to call. V was shortened by 5 bases and J by 3 bases, with 16 bases between the two germline ends. Germline V gene lookup returns CDR1 MNHEY and CDR2 SMNVEV (reference sequence). The CDR3 runs to 15 residues. In DNA form, the CDR3 reads TGTGCCAGCAGTATCACCATCTCAGCGGACACTGAAGCTTTCTTT. It codes for CASSITISADTEAFF.

The J gene is TRBJ2-5, the V gene TRBV5-1; 12 nucleotides align to TRBD2. In germline, CDR1 is SGHRS, CDR2 YFSETQ. Losses at the gene ends were 1 base for V and 3 bases for J; bases not matched to a gene: 1. The CDR3 spans 15 residues. CDR3 nucleotide sequence: TGCGCCAGCAGCTTGCCTAGCGGGGGGGAAGAGACCCAGTACTTC. It encodes CASSLPSGGEETQYF.

This clone was seen only a few times. The gene calls are TRBV28 and TRBJ1-5, with D tentatively TRBD1 (5 bases). V lost 2 bases, J lost 7 bases, and 12 bases lay in between. CDR3 length: 14 residues. The germline CDR1 and CDR2 sequences are MDHEN and SYDVKM. The CDR3: CASSLEAGMQPQHF. DNA for the CDR3: TGTGCCAGCAGTTTAGAGGCAGGGATGCAGCCCCAGCATTTT.

This chain links TRBV7-6 with TRBJ1-2; D not certain. In germline, CDR1 is SGHVS, CDR2 FNYEAQ. The CDR3 has 13 amino acids. Trimming took off 0 bases at V and 7 bases at J, with 9 bases between the two ends. CDR3 DNA sequence: TGTGCCAGCAGCTTAGCGCGCCAGCGTGGCTACACCTTC. This translates into CASSLARQRGYTF.

The genes are TRBV6-5 and TRBJ2-2; 8 nucleotides line up with TRBD2. V was pared by 3 bases and J by 4 bases, with 4 bases of the junction left unmatched. This CDR3 spans 15 amino acids. The germline gives CDR1 MNHEY, CDR2 SVGAGI. This CDR3 reads CASSYAGGPTGELFF. The CDR3 nucleotides are TGTGCCAGCAGTTATGCGGGGGGACCCACCGGGGAGCTGTTTTTT.

The chain joins TRBV6-5 to TRBJ1-6; 7 bases fit TRBD1. Per the germline V gene, CDR1 is MNHEY and CDR2 is SVGAGI. This CDR3 is built from 15 residues. J lost 3 bases, V lost 6 bases, and 5 bases had no gene match. The CDR3 DNA reads as TGTGCCAGCAGCTCCGGACAGGACTATAATTCACCCCTCCACTTT. Translating it yields CASSSGQDYNSPLHF.